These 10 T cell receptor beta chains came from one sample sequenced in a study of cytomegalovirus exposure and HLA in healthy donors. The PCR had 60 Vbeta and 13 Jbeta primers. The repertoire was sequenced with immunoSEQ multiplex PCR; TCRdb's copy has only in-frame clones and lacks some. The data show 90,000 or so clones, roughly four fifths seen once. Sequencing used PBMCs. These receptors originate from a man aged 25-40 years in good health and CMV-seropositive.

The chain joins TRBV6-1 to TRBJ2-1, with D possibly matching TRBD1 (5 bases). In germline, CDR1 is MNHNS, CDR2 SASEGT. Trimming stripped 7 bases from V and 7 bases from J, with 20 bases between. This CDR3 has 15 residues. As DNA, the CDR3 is TGTGCCAGCACCCCCTTTTCGGCAGGGCGTAATGAGCAGTTCTTC. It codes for CASTPFSAGRNEQFF.

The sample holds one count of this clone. CDR3 sequence (DNA): TGTGCCAGCAGCCGGTTCGAGCGGACAGGGGTTGACAATCAGCCCCAGCATTTT. It codes for CASSRFERTGVDNQPQHF. This sequence joins TRBV7-9 and TRBJ1-5, with 9 bases identical to TRBD1. Germline V lookup: CDR1 SEHNR, CDR2 FQNEAQ (reference sequence). V was pared by 5 bases and J by 3 bases, with 14 bases of the junction left unmatched. This CDR3 spans 18 amino acids.

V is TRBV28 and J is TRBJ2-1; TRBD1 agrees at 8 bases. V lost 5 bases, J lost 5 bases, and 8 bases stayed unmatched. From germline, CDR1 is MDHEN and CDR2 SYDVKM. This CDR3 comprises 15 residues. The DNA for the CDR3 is TGTGCCAGCAGTGTAGGGACAGGACCTAACAATGAGCAGTTCTTC. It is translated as CASSVGTGPNNEQFF.

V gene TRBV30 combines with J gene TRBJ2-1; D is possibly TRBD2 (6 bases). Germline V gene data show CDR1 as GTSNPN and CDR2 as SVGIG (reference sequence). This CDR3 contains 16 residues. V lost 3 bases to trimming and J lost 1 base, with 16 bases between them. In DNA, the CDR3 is TGTGCCTGGAGCTCCGGCGGGATGGGATCCTACAATGAGCAGTTCTTC. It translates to CAWSSGGMGSYNEQFF.

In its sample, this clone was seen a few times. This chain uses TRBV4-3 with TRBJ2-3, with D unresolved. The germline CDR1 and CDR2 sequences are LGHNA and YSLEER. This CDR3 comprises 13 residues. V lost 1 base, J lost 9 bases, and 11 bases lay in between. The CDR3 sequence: CASSQVAAGTQYF. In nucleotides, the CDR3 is TGCGCCAGCAGCCAAGTGGCTGCAGGCACGCAGTATTTT.

The CDR3 loop reads CASSPGTGYSNEQFF. The CDR3 bases are TGTGCCAGCAGTCCCGGGACAGGGTATTCCAATGAGCAGTTCTTC. This chain links TRBV11-3 with TRBJ2-1, with TRBD1 matching 9 bases. This CDR3 is 15 amino acids long. Germline CDR1 is SGHNT and CDR2 is YENEEA. V was clipped by 6 bases and J by 6 bases; unmatched bases: 9.

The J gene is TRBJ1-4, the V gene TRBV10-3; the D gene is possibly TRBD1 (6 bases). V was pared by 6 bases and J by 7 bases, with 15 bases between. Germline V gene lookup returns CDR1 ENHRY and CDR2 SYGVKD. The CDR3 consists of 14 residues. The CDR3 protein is CAIRPQGQGEKLFF. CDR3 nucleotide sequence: TGTGCCATCAGGCCACAGGGCCAGGGTGAAAAACTGTTTTTT.

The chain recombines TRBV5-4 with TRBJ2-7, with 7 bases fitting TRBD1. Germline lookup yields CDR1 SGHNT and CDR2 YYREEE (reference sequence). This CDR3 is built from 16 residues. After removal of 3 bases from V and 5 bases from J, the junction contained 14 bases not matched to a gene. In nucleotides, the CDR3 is TGTGCCAGCAGCTCGAGACAGGGAAAAGTGATTAACGAGCAGTACTTC. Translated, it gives CASSSRQGKVINEQYF. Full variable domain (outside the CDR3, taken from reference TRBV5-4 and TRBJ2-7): ETGVTQSPTHLIKTRGQQVTLRCSSQSGHNTVSWYQQALGQGPQFIFQYYREEENGRGNFPPRFSGLQFPNYSSELNVNALELDDSALYLCASSSRQGKVINEQYFGPGTRLTVT.

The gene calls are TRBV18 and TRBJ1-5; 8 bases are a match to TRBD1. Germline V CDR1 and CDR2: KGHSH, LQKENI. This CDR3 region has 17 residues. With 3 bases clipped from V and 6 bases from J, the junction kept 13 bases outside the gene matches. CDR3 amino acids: CASSPDPPTGVSQPQHF. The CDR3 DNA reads TGTGCCAGCTCACCTGATCCACCGACAGGGGTGAGTCAGCCCCAGCATTTT.

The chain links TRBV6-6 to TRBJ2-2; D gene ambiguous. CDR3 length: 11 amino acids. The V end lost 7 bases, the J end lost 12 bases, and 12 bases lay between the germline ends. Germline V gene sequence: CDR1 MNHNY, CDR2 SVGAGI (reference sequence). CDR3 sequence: CASNLSAKLFF. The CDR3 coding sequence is TGTGCCAGCAACCTCTCCGCTAAGCTGTTTTTT.